This TCR beta chain was identified in a study of blood T cell repertoires in COVID-19. On this clone: Other DNA sequences in the same sample also yield this CDR3.

Seattle cases were enrolled at active infection and followed longitudinally. This CDR3 contains 14 residues. Per the germline V gene, CDR1 is KGHSH and CDR2 is LQKENI. The V end was cut by 1 base, the J end by 2 bases, with 8 bases between. TCRdb's table, derived via immunoSEQ multiplex PCR, lists solely in-frame clones and lacks some. Among about 300,000 clones listed, 85% to 90% were seen once. The J gene is TRBJ1-2, the V gene TRBV18, with unresolved D. The sample comprised peripheral blood. This receptor was taken from a woman between 25 and 40 years old with COVID-19, enrolled during active disease. CDR3 amino acids: CASSPQGANYGYTF. CDR3 bases: TGTGCCAGCTCACCACAAGGAGCCAACTATGGCTACACCTTC.